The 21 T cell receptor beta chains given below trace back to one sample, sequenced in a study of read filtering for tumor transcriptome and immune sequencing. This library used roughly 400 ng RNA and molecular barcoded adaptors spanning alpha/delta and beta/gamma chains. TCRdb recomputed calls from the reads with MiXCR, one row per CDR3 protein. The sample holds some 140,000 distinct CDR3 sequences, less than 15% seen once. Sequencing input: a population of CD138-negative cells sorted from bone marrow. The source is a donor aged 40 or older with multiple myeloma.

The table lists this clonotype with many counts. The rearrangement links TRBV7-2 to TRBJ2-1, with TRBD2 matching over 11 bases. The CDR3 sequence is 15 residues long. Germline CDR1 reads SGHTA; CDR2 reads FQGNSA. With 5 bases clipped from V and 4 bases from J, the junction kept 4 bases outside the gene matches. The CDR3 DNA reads TGTGCCAGCAGCCAGGGACTAGCGGATTACAATGAGCAGTTCTTC. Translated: CASSQGLADYNEQFF.

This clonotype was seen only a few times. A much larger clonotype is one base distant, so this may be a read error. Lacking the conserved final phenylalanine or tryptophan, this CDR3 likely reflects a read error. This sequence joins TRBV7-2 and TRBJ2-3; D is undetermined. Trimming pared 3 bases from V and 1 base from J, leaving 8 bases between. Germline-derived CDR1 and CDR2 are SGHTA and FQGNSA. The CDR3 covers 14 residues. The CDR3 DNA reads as TGTGCCAGCAGCTTTCGGATCCGCACAGATACGCAGTATGTT. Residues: CASSFRIRTDTQYV.

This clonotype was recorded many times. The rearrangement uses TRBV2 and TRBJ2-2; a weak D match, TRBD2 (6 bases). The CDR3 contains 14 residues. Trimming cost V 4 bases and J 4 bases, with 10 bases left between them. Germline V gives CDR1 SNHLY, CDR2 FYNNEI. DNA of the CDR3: TGTGCCAGCAGTGTGAGGGGAGGCACCGGGGAGCTGTTTTTT. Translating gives CASSVRGGTGELFF.

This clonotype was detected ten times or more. The CDR3 region has the DNA TGTGCCAGCAGTAGCTCTCGCGGGAGGGCCGGGGATGAGCAGTTCTTC. This translates into CASSSSRGRAGDEQFF. This rearrangement joins TRBV12-3 or TRBV12-4 to TRBJ2-1; 9 bases align to TRBD2. The CDR3 loop spans 16 amino acids. V was clipped by 5 bases and J by 8 bases; unmatched bases: 13.

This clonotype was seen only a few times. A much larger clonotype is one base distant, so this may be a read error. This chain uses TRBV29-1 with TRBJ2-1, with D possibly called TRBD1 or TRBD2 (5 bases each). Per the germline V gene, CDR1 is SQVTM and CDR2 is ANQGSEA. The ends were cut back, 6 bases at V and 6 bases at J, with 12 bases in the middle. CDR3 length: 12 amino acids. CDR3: CSVVRGGNEQFF. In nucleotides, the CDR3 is TGCAGCGTCGTCCGGGGCGGCAATGAGCAGTTCTTC.

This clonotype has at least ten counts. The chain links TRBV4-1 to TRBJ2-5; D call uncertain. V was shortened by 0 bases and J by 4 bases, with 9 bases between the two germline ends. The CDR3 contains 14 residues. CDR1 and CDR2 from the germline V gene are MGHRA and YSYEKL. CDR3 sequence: CASSQEFLPETQYF. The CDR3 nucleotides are TGCGCCAGCAGCCAAGAATTTCTCCCAGAGACCCAGTACTTC.

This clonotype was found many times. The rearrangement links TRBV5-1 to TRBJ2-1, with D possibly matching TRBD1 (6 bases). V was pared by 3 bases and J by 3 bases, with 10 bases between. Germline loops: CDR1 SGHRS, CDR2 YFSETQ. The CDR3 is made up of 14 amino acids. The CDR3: CASSWWTDYNEQFF. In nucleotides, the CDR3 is TGCGCCAGCAGCTGGTGGACAGACTACAATGAGCAGTTCTTC.

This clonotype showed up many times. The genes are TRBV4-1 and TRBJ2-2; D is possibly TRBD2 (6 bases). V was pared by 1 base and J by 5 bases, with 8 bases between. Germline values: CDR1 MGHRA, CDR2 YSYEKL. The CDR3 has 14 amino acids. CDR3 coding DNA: TGCGCCAGCAGCCAAGTGGGGGGTACCGGGGAGCTGTTTTTT. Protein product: CASSQVGGTGELFF.

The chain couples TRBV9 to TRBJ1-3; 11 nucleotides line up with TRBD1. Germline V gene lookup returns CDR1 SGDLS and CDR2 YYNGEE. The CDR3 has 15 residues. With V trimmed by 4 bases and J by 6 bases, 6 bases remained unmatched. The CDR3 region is CASSPGTGGPNTIYF. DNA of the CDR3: TGTGCCAGCAGCCCCGGGACAGGGGGACCAAACACCATATATTTT.

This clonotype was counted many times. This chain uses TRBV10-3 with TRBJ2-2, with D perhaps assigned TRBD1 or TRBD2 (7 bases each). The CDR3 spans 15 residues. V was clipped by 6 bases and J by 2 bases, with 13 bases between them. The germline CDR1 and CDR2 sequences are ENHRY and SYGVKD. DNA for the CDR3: TGTGCCATCAGCCAGGGGGGGTCAAACACCGGGGAGCTGTTTTTT. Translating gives CAISQGGSNTGELFF.

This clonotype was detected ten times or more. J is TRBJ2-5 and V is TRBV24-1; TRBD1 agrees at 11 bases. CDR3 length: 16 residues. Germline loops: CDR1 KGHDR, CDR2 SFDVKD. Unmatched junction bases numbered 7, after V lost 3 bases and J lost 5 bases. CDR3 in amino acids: CATSDPDRGREETQYF. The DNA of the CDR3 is TGTGCCACCAGTGATCCGGACAGGGGGCGCGAGGAGACCCAGTACTTC.

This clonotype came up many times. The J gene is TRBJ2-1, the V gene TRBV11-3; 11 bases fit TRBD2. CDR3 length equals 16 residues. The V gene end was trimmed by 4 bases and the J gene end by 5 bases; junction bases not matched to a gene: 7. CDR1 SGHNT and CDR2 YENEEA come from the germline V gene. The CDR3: CASSSLAGGPNNEQFF. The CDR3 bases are TGTGCCAGCAGCTCGTTAGCGGGAGGGCCCAACAATGAGCAGTTCTTC.

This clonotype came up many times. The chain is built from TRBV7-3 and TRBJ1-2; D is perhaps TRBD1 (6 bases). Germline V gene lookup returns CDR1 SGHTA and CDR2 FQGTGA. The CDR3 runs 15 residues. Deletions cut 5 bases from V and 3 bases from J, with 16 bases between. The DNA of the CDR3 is TGTGCCAGCAGCCCACTTGGGGGCTCAGACTATGGCTACACCTTC. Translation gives CASSPLGGSDYGYTF.

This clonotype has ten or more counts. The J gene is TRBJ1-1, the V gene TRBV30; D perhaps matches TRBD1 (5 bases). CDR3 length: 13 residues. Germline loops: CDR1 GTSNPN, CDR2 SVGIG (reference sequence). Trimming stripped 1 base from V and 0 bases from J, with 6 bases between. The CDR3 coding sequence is TGTGCCTGGAGTGGACAGTTGAACACTGAAGCTTTCTTT. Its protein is CAWSGQLNTEAFF.

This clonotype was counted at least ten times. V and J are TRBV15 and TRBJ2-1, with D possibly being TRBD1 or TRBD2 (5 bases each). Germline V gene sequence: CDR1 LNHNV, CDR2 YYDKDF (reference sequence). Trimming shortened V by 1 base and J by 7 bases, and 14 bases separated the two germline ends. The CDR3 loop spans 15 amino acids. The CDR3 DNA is TGTGCCACCAGCAGAGCGAGGGGAGAGCGGAATGAGCAGTTCTTC. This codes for CATSRARGERNEQFF.

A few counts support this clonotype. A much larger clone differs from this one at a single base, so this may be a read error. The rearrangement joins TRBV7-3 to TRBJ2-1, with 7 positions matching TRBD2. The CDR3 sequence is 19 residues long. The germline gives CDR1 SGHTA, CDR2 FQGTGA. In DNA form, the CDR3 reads TGTGCCAGCAGCCCTCGGGGTCTAGCGGACGTTAGCTCCTACAATGTGCAGTTCTTC. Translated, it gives CASSPRGLADVSSYNVQFF. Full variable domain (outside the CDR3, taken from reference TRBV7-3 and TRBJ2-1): GAGVSQTPSNKVTEKGKYVELRCDPISGHTALYWYRQSLGQGPEFLIYFQGTGAADDSGLPNDRFFAVRPEGSVSTLKIQRTERGDSAVYLCASSPRGLADVSSYNVQFFGPGTRLTVL.

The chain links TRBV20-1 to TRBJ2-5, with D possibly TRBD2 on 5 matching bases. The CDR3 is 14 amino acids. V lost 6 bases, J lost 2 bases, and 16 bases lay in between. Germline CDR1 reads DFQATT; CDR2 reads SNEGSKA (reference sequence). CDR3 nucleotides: TGCAGTGCCCGTACCCCGGACTCTCAAGAGACCCAGTACTTC. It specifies CSARTPDSQETQYF.

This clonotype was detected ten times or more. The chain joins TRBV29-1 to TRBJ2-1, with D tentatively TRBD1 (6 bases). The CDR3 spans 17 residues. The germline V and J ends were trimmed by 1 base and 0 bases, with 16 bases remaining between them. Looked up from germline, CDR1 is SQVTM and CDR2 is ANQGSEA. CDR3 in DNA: TGCAGCGTTGAAGCCCTGACAGGTTATCTCTCCTACAATGAGCAGTTCTTC. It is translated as CSVEALTGYLSYNEQFF.

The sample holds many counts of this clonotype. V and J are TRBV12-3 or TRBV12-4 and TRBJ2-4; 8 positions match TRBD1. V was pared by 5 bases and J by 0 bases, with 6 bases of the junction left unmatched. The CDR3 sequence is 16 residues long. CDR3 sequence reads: CASSGDRLLAKNIQYF. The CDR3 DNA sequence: TGTGCCAGCAGTGGGGACAGGCTACTAGCCAAAAACATTCAGTACTTC.

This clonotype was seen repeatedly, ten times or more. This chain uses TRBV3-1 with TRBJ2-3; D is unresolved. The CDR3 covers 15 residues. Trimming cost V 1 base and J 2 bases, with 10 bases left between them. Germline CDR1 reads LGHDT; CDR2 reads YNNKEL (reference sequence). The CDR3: CASSQGVQTTDTQYF. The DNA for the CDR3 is TGTGCCAGCAGCCAAGGAGTACAGACCACAGATACGCAGTATTTT.

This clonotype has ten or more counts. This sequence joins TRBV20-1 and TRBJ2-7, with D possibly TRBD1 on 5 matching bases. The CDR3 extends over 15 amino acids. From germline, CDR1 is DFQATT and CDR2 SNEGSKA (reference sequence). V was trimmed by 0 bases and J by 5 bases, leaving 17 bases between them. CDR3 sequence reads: CSARDGAGPLDEQYF. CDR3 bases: TGCAGTGCTAGAGATGGGGCAGGGCCGTTGGACGAGCAGTACTTC.